Listed below are T cell receptor beta chains from one sample, sequenced in a study of shared clonotypes between healthy human individuals. Profiled with immunoSEQ multiplex PCR; TCRdb holds only in-frame clones, not every one. The sample includes roughly 890,000 clones, nearly 95% of them seen just once. The sample was naive CD8+ T cells sorted from blood. The receptor set was obtained from a man under 40 in good health. The CDR3 runs from the conserved cysteine through the conserved F or W. D genes are given only for firm matches. Size is omitted from some rows. Given values are once, few, many or a class for expanded clones.

j_call	clone_size	v_call	cdr3_length	d_call	cdr3_aa	cdr3_nt
TRBJ2-7	-	TRBV9	15	TRBD1	CASSVEGDRTYEQYF	TGTGCCAGCAGCGTAGAAGGGGACAGGACCTACGAGCAGTACTTC
TRBJ2-1	-	TRBV27	13	-	CASSWVTNNEQFF	TGTGCCAGCAGTTGGGTAACGAACAATGAGCAGTTCTTC
TRBJ1-1	-	TRBV7-9	14	-	CASSLKDVYTEAFF	TGTGCCAGCAGCTTAAAAGATGTGTACACTGAAGCTTTCTTT
TRBJ1-5	once	TRBV28	14	-	CASNLSHGDQPQHF	TGTGCCAGCAACCTATCACACGGGGATCAGCCCCAGCATTTT
TRBJ2-1	-	TRBV6-1	10	-	CASNFNEQFF	TGTGCCAGCAATTTCAATGAGCAGTTCTTC
TRBJ2-7	-	TRBV5-1	15	-	CASSLQGPFPYEQYF	TGCGCCAGCAGCTTGCAGGGGCCTTTCCCCTACGAGCAGTACTTC
TRBJ2-7	-	TRBV29-1	14	-	CSVLRDNSIYEQYF	TGCAGCGTTTTAAGAGACAACTCCATCTACGAGCAGTACTTC
TRBJ2-7	-	TRBV27	15	TRBD2	CASSAGTSGIGEQYF	TGTGCCAGCAGTGCGGGGACTAGCGGGATTGGTGAGCAGTACTTC
TRBJ1-5	-	TRBV28	14	-	CASSPDSSNQPQHF	TGTGCCAGCAGTCCGGACAGTAGCAATCAGCCCCAGCATTTT
TRBJ1-2	-	TRBV19	14	-	CASSLQGGGYGYTF	TGTGCCAGTAGTCTGCAGGGTGGCGGCTATGGCTACACCTTC
TRBJ2-7	-	TRBV11-2	13	-	CASSLSGVYEQYF	TGTGCCAGCAGCTTGTCAGGGGTCTACGAGCAGTACTTC
TRBJ2-2	once	TRBV5-1	16	-	CASSPRTVSKTGELFF	TGCGCCAGCAGCCCAAGGACAGTCAGCAAAACCGGGGAGCTGTTTTTT
TRBJ1-1	-	TRBV7-9	15	-	CASSLYTASDTEAFF	TGTGCCAGCAGCTTATATACGGCGTCGGACACTGAAGCTTTCTTT
TRBJ1-1	few	TRBV5-1	13	-	CASSFWGNTEAFF	TGCGCCAGCAGCTTTTGGGGGAACACTGAAGCTTTCTTT
TRBJ2-7	-	TRBV9	15	-	CASSVAGSTTYEQYF	TGTGCCAGCAGCGTAGCTGGCAGTACTACCTACGAGCAGTACTTC